The 27 T cell receptor beta chains below were found in one sample sequenced in a study of cytomegalovirus exposure and HLA in healthy donors. The PCR had 60 Vbeta and 13 Jbeta primers. Sequencing was performed with immunoSEQ multiplex PCR; in TCRdb, only in-frame clones are kept and a portion is missing. The sample includes 150,000 to 200,000 clones, more than 70% of them seen just once. Sequencing was done on a sample of PBMCs. Receptors were obtained from a male donor in good health and CMV-seronegative.

This chain connects TRBV5-4 to TRBJ1-1; the D is unclear. With 1 base removed from V and 1 base from J, the gap between germline ends came to 11 bases. Germline CDR1 and CDR2: SGHNT and YYREEE (reference sequence). The CDR3 totals 15 residues. The CDR3 region has the DNA TGTGCCAGCAGCTTGAGGGCGGGTACGAACACTGAAGCTTTCTTT. Amino acid sequence: CASSLRAGTNTEAFF.

The chain uses TRBV11-3 and TRBJ1-2; D not certain. The CDR3 contains 11 residues. The germline gives CDR1 SGHNT, CDR2 YENEEA. V shed 4 bases and J shed 7 bases, with 7 bases lying between them. CDR3 sequence reads: CASSWRVGYTF. CDR3 DNA: TGTGCCAGCAGCTGGAGGGTTGGCTACACCTTC.

This clone was seen a handful of times. The chain links TRBV7-9 to TRBJ2-3; possible D gene TRBD1, 6 bases. Germline V lookup: CDR1 SEHNR, CDR2 FQNEAQ (reference sequence). Trimming removed 1 base at V and 4 bases at J, with 9 bases between. The CDR3 spans 14 residues. The CDR3 spells CASSLDRVADTQYF. The CDR3 nucleotides are TGTGCCAGCAGCTTAGACAGGGTGGCAGATACGCAGTATTTT.

This chain uses TRBV7-2 with TRBJ1-6; D is perhaps TRBD1 (5 bases). Trimming took off 5 bases at V and 0 bases at J, with 11 bases between the two ends. Germline CDR1 reads SGHTA; CDR2 reads FQGNSA. The CDR3 is made up of 16 amino acids. CDR3 in DNA: TGTGCCAGCAGCCCCCTAAGGGGCTCCTATAATTCACCCCTCCACTTT. Its translation is CASSPLRGSYNSPLHF.

CDR3 in amino acids: CASSTGQGDYEQYF. CDR3 in DNA: TGCGCCAGCAGCACCGGACAGGGGGACTACGAGCAGTACTTC. J is TRBJ2-7 and V is TRBV5-1; 10 nucleotides align to TRBD1. The junction had 4 bases not matched to a gene; V was cut back by 4 bases and J by 3 bases. The CDR3 loop spans 14 amino acids. Germline V gives CDR1 SGHRS, CDR2 YFSETQ. The whole variable domain, filled in from reference TRBV5-1 and TRBJ2-7, reads KAGVTQTPRYLIKTRGQQVTLSCSPISGHRSVSWYQQTPGQGLQFLFEYFSETQRNKGNFPGRFSGRQFSNSRSEMNVSTLELGDSALYLCASSTGQGDYEQYFGPGTRLTVT.

This sequence joins TRBV5-6 and TRBJ1-1, with 7 bases lining up with TRBD1. The germline gives CDR1 SGHDT, CDR2 YYEEEE. The ends lost 2 bases at V and 1 base at J; junction bases unmatched: 5. The CDR3 sequence is 15 residues long. The CDR3, as DNA: TGTGCCAGCAGCTTCACCGACAGGGAGAACACTGAAGCTTTCTTT. As protein: CASSFTDRENTEAFF.

The chain carries TRBV29-1 and TRBJ2-1; TRBD2 agrees at 7 bases. Germline assignment: CDR1 SQVTM and CDR2 ANQGSEA. This CDR3 region has 14 residues. The trim removed 5 bases at V and 5 bases at J, leaving 9 bases unmatched. CDR3 sequence: CSVTRASGNNEQFF. The CDR3 DNA reads as TGCAGCGTTACCCGGGCTAGCGGTAACAATGAGCAGTTCTTC.

Here the CDR3 reads CASSEALGIGTEAFF. The CDR3 DNA reads TGTGCCAGCAGTGAAGCGCTCGGGATAGGGACTGAAGCTTTCTTT. V and J are TRBV2 and TRBJ1-1; unclear D gene. The germline V gene encodes CDR1 SNHLY and CDR2 FYNNEI. The ends were cut back, 0 bases at V and 5 bases at J, with 13 bases in the middle. The CDR3 has 15 amino acids.

The J gene is TRBJ2-3, the V gene TRBV5-4; D is ambiguous. Between the trimmed V and J ends, which lost 1 base and 5 bases, there was a span of 2 bases. The germline V gene encodes CDR1 SGHNT and CDR2 YYREEE (reference sequence). The CDR3 consists of 11 residues. The CDR3 bases are TGTGCCAGCAGCTTGCAAGATACGCAGTATTTT. Its protein is CASSLQDTQYF.

The chain combines TRBV11-2 with TRBJ1-1, with a possible D match to TRBD1 (6 bases). V lost 1 base to trimming and J lost 8 bases, with 11 bases between them. This CDR3 is built from 13 residues. Germline V CDR1 and CDR2: SGHAT, FQNNGV. Written as DNA, the CDR3 is TGTGCCAGCAGCTTAGCAGGGGTCAGGGAAGCTTTCTTT. Protein product: CASSLAGVREAFF.

The J gene is TRBJ2-7, the V gene TRBV7-2; 8 nucleotides line up with TRBD1. CDR1 and CDR2 from the germline V gene are SGHTA and FQGNSA. V lost 2 bases to trimming and J lost 2 bases; unmatched junction nucleotides: 5. The CDR3 sequence is 15 residues long. The CDR3 loop is CASSLNQGAPYEQYF. The CDR3 bases are TGTGCCAGCAGCTTAAATCAGGGGGCACCCTACGAGCAGTACTTC.

The chain recombines TRBV2 with TRBJ1-5; the D gene is possibly TRBD1 (6 bases). Deletions cut 0 bases from V and 7 bases from J, with 19 bases between. The CDR3 is 17 residues long. From germline, CDR1 is SNHLY and CDR2 FYNNEI. The CDR3 reads CASSEAKLDRSPQPQHF. The CDR3 coding sequence is TGTGCCAGCAGTGAAGCCAAACTCGACAGGTCCCCCCAGCCCCAGCATTTT.

The V gene is TRBV7-6, the J gene TRBJ1-4; 7 bases fit TRBD1. The CDR3 loop spans 16 amino acids. Germline V gives CDR1 SGHVS, CDR2 FNYEAQ. Germline trimming cut 1 base from V and 7 bases from J; bases unmatched to any gene: 9. In nucleotides, the CDR3 is TGTGCCAGCAGCTTAGGAGGGGGGACAGCCAGTGAAAAACTGTTTTTT. Amino acid sequence: CASSLGGGTASEKLFF.

The chain uses TRBV4-1 and TRBJ1-2, with D perhaps TRBD1 (5 bases). V lost 0 bases, J lost 8 bases, and 19 bases lay in between. Germline CDR1 MGHRA, CDR2 YSYEKL. CDR3 length equals 16 residues. The CDR3 loop is CASSQDLVGSGRGYTF. The CDR3 nucleotides are TGCGCCAGCAGCCAAGATCTCGTGGGATCAGGGCGAGGCTACACCTTC.

The chain's CDR3 is CASSGSRVGVEAFF. CDR3 in DNA: TGTGCCAGCAGCGGCAGCAGGGTAGGCGTTGAAGCTTTCTTT. The chain has TRBV6-1 and TRBJ1-1; D possibly corresponds to TRBD1 (5 bases). Germline lookup yields CDR1 MNHNS and CDR2 SASEGT. V was shortened by 6 bases and J by 7 bases, with 18 bases between the two germline ends. The CDR3 is 14 amino acids.

This clone has a handful of counts. The chain carries TRBV9 and TRBJ2-1; D is possibly TRBD1 (6 bases). V lost 0 bases, J lost 1 base, and 8 bases lay in between. Germline CDR1 and CDR2: SGDLS and YYNGEE. CDR3 size: 15 residues. CDR3: CASSVGQGSYNEQFF. The CDR3 DNA reads as TGTGCCAGCAGCGTAGGTCAGGGGTCCTACAATGAGCAGTTCTTC.

This chain uses TRBV7-3 with TRBJ2-1; D gene unclear. This CDR3 comprises 15 residues. The germline gives CDR1 SGHTA, CDR2 FQGTGA. The ends were cut back, 5 bases at V and 1 base at J, with 12 bases in the middle. The CDR3 region is CASSIVAVSYNEQFF. CDR3 DNA sequence: TGTGCCAGCAGCATCGTGGCGGTGTCCTACAATGAGCAGTTCTTC.

The chain uses TRBV19 and TRBJ2-7, with D perhaps matching TRBD1 (6 bases). Trimming removed 3 bases at V and 4 bases at J, with 13 bases between. From germline, CDR1 is LNHDA and CDR2 SQIVND (reference sequence). The CDR3 length is 14 residues. CDR3 nucleotides: TGTGCCAGTAGTATTGCAGGGGCATCGTACGAGCAGTACTTC. Protein: CASSIAGASYEQYF.

V gene TRBV30 combines with J gene TRBJ1-1; D uncertain. Trimming shortened V by 0 bases and J by 8 bases, and 13 bases separated the two germline ends. CDR1 and CDR2 from the germline V gene are GTSNPN and SVGIG (reference sequence). The CDR3 extends over 13 amino acids. The CDR3 reads CAWSVSGGMEAFF. CDR3 in DNA: TGTGCCTGGAGTGTATCCGGCGGGATGGAAGCTTTCTTT.

This chain joins TRBV28 and TRBJ2-3, with 10 bases that match TRBD2. The ends lost 4 bases at V and 3 bases at J; junction bases unmatched: 16. Germline CDR1 and CDR2: MDHEN and SYDVKM. The CDR3 runs to 19 residues. CDR3 sequence: CASSSRWGSSGSLTDTQYF. The DNA of the CDR3 is TGTGCCAGCAGTTCCCGGTGGGGTTCTAGCGGGAGTTTGACAGATACGCAGTATTTT.

The chain recombines TRBV30 with TRBJ1-2; D possibly corresponds to TRBD1 (6 bases). Deletions cut 4 bases from V and 10 bases from J, with 16 bases between. The CDR3 has 12 amino acids. Germline V CDR1 and CDR2: GTSNPN, SVGIG (reference sequence). The CDR3 region is CAWTPTGKDYTF. The CDR3 DNA reads as TGTGCCTGGACCCCCACAGGGAAGGACTACACCTTC.

This clone was observed a single time. The chain uses TRBV6-5 and TRBJ2-7, with D maybe TRBD1 (8 bases). CDR1 MNHEY and CDR2 SVGAGI come from the germline V gene. This CDR3 is built from 13 residues. V shed 8 bases and J shed 3 bases, with 14 bases lying between them. CDR3 DNA: TGTGCCAGCGGACAGGGAGGGGGCTACGAGCAGTACTTC. Encoded protein: CASGQGGGYEQYF.

The chain carries TRBV30 and TRBJ2-5; 9 nucleotides match TRBD1. Germline loops: CDR1 GTSNPN, CDR2 SVGIG (reference sequence). With 2 bases clipped from V and 11 bases from J, the junction kept 12 bases outside the gene matches. This CDR3 spans 14 amino acids. CDR3 loop: CAWSPSGQGGEQYF. Here the CDR3 DNA reads TGTGCCTGGAGTCCCTCGGGACAGGGTGGAGAGCAGTACTTC.

The chain couples TRBV9 to TRBJ2-3; 9 positions match TRBD2. After removal of 6 bases from V and 7 bases from J, the junction contained 9 bases not matched to a gene. The germline V gene has CDR1 SGDLS and CDR2 YYNGEE. CDR3 length equals 14 residues. The CDR3 DNA follows: TGTGCCAGCACTCCGCGGGAGGGCCTTTATACGCAGTATTTT. Translation gives CASTPREGLYTQYF.

The chain carries TRBV19 and TRBJ2-7, with D perhaps TRBD1 (6 bases). Per germline, CDR1 LNHDA and CDR2 SQIVND (reference sequence). CDR3 length: 15 amino acids. V was clipped by 5 bases and J by 0 bases, with 14 bases between them. The CDR3 region is CASSAVQGSSYEQYF. CDR3 sequence (DNA): TGTGCCAGTAGTGCCGTACAGGGCAGCTCCTACGAGCAGTACTTC.

This clone appeared a few times. The rearrangement links TRBV5-6 to TRBJ1-2; D may be TRBD1 (5 bases). This CDR3 comprises 13 residues. With 4 bases removed from V and 0 bases from J, the gap between germline ends came to 7 bases. CDR1 is SGHDT and CDR2 is YYEEEE in the germline V gene. CDR3 in amino acids: CASSQTANYGYTF. As DNA, the CDR3 is TGTGCCAGCAGCCAGACAGCTAACTATGGCTACACCTTC.

The chain is built from TRBV20-1 and TRBJ2-7; D ambiguous. CDR1 and CDR2 (germline): DFQATT, SNEGSKA (reference sequence). Trimming pared 1 base from V and 4 bases from J, leaving 5 bases between. The CDR3 contains 11 residues. CDR3 residues: CSARVQYEQYF. The CDR3 nucleotides read TGCAGTGCTAGAGTTCAGTACGAGCAGTACTTC.